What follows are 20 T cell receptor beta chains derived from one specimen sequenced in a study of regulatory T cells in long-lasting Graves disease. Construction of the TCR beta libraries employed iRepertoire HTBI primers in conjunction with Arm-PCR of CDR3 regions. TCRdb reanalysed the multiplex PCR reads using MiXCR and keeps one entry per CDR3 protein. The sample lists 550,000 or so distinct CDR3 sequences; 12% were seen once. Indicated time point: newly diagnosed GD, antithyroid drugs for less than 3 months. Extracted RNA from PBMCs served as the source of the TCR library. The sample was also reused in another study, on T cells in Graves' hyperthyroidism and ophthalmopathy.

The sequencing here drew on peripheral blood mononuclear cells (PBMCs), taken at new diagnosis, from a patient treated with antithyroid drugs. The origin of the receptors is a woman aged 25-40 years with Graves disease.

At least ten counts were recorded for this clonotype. The DNA for the CDR3 is TGTGCCAGCAGTATCATCGACAGCAACTATGGCTACACCTTC. It codes for CASSIIDSNYGYTF. The V call is TRBV28, the J call TRBJ1-2, with a possible D match to TRBD1 (5 bases). The CDR3 covers 14 residues. Germline CDR1 reads MDHEN; CDR2 reads SYDVKM. V lost 5 bases and J 2 bases, leaving 12 bases between the germline ends.

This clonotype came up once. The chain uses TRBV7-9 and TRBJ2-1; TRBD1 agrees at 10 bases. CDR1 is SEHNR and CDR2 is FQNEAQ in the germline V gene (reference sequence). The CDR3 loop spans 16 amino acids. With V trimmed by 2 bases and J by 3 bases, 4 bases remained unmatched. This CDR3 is CASSLSRDRGYNEQFF. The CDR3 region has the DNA TGTGCCAGCAGCTTATCCCGGGACAGGGGCTACAATGAGCAGTTCTTC.

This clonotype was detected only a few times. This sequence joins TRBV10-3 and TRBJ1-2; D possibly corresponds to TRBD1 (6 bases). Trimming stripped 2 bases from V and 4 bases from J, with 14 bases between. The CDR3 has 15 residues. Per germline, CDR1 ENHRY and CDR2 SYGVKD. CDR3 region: CAISEGGGRGYGYTF. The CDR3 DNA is TGTGCCATCAGTGAGGGGGGGGGGCGCGGCTATGGCTACACCTTC.

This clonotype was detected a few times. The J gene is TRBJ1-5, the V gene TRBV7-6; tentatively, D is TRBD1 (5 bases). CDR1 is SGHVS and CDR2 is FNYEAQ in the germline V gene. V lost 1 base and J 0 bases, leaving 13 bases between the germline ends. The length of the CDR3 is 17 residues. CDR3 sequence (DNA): TGTGCCAGCAGCTTAGGTACAGGCCAATATAGCAATCAGCCCCAGCATTTT. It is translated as CASSLGTGQYSNQPQHF.

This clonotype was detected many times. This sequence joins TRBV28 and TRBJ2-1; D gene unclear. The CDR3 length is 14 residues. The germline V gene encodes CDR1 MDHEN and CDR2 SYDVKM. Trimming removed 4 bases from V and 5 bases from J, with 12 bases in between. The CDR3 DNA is TGTGCCAGCAGTTCTAGACTCCATAACAATGAGCAGTTCTTC. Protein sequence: CASSSRLHNNEQFF.

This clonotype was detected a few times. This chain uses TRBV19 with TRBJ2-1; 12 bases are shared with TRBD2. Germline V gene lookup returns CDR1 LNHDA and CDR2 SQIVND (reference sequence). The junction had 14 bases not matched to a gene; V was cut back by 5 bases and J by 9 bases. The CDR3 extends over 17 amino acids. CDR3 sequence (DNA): TGTGCCAGTAGTGGATCACTCTCTAGCGGGAGGGGTGGTGAGCAGTTCTTC. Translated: CASSGSLSSGRGGEQFF.

CDR3 protein: CSVGGGRVVGEQFF. As DNA, the CDR3 is TGCAGCGTTGGGGGGGGCAGGGTCGTTGGTGAGCAGTTCTTC. This chain connects TRBV29-1 to TRBJ2-1; possibly TRBD2 for D (7 bases). This CDR3 is 14 amino acids long. With 4 bases removed from V and 9 bases from J, the gap between germline ends came to 19 bases. The germline gives CDR1 SQVTM, CDR2 ANQGSEA.

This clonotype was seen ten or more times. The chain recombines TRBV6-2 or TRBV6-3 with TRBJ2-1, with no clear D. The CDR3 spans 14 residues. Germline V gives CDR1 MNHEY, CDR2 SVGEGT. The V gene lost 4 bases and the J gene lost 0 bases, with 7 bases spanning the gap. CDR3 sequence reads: CASSSDSSYNEQFF. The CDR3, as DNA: TGTGCCAGCAGTTCCGATAGCTCCTACAATGAGCAGTTCTTC.

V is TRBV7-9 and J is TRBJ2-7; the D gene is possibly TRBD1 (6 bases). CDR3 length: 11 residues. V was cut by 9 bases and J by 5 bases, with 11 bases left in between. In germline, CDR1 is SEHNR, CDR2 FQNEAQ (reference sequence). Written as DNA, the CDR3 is TGTGCCAGTACCAGGGGCCACGAGCAGTACTTC. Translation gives CASTRGHEQYF.

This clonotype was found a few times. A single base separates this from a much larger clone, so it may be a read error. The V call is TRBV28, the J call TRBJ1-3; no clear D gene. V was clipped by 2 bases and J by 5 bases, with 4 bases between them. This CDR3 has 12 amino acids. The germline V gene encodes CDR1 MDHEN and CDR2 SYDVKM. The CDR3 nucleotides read TGTGCCAGCAGTTTACCTCGAAACACCATATATTTT. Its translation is CASSLPRNTIYF.

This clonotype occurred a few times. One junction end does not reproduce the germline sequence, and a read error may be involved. This chain's CDR3 is CASSLGSSGATF. The DNA of the CDR3 is TGTGCCAGCAGCTTAGGCTCTAGCGGAGCGACTTTT. The chain joins TRBV7-9 to TRBJ2-3; 7 bases are shared with TRBD2. Looked up from germline, CDR1 is SEHNR and CDR2 is FQNEAQ (reference sequence). This CDR3 is built from 12 residues.

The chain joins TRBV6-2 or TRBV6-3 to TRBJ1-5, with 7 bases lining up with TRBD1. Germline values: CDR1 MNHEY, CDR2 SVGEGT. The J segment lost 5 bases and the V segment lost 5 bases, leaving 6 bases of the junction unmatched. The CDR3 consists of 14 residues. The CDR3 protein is CASSAQGIHQPQHF. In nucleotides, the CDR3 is TGTGCCAGCAGTGCACAGGGGATCCATCAGCCCCAGCATTTT.

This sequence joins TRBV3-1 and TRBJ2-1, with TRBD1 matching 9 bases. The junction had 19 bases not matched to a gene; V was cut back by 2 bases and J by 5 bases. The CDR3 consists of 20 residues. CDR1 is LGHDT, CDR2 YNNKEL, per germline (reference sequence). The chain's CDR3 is CASSQLISSERDRAHNEQFF. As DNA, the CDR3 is TGTGCCAGCAGCCAACTAATAAGCTCCGAAAGGGACAGGGCCCACAATGAGCAGTTCTTC.

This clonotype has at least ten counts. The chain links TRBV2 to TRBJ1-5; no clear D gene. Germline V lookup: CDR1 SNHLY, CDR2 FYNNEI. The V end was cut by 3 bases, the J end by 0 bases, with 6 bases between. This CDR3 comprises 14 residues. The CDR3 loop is CASSDRSSNQPQHF. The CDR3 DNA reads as TGTGCCAGCAGTGATCGATCTAGCAATCAGCCCCAGCATTTT. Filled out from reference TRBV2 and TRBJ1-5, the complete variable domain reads EPEVTQTPSHQVTQMGQEVILRCVPISNHLYFYWYRQILGQKVEFLVSFYNNEISEKSEIFDDQFSVERPDGSNFTLKIRSTKLEDSAMYFCASSDRSSNQPQHFGDGTRLSIL.

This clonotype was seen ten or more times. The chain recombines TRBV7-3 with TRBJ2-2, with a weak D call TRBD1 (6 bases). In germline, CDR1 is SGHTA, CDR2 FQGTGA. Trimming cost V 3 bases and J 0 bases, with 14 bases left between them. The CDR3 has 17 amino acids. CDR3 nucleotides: TGTGCCAGCAGCTTTCATCTCAGGGGCGCGAACACCGGGGAGCTGTTTTTT. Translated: CASSFHLRGANTGELFF.

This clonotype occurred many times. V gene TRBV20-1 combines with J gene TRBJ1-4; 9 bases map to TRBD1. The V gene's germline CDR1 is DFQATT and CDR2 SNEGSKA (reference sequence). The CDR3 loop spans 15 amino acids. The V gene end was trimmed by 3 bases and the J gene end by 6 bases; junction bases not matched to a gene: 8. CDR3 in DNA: TGCAGTGCTAGTGAACCGGGACAGGGAGATGAAAAACTGTTTTTT. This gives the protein CSASEPGQGDEKLFF.

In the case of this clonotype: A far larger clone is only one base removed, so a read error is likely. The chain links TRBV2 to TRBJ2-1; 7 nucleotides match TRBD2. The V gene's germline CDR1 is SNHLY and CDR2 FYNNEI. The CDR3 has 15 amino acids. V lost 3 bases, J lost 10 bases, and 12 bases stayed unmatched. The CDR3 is CASSDLGLGDGEQFF. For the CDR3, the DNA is TGTGCCAGCAGTGATCTTGGACTAGGGGACGGCGAGCAGTTCTTC.

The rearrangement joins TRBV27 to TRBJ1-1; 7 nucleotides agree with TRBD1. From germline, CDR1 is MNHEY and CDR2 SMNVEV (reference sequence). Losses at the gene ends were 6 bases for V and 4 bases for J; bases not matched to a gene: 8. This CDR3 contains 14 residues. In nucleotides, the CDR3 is TGTGCCAGCAGGTACAGGGGTCACGGCACTGAAGCTTTCTTT. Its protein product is CASRYRGHGTEAFF.

The CDR3 spells CATRSGLDHYEQYF. The DNA of the CDR3 is TGTGCCACCCGCTCCGGGTTGGACCACTACGAGCAGTACTTC. V usage is TRBV6-2 or TRBV6-3 and J usage is TRBJ2-7; D ambiguous. Trimming pared 10 bases from V and 3 bases from J, leaving 19 bases between. The germline CDR1 and CDR2 sequences are MNHEY and SVGEGT. CDR3 size: 14 residues.

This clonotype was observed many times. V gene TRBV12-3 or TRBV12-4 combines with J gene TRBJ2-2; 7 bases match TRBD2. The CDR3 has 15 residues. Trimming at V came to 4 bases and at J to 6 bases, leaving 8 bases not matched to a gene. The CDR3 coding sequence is TGTGCCAGCAGTTCGGGATTAGCGGGCGCCGGGGAGCTGTTTTTT. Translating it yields CASSSGLAGAGELFF.